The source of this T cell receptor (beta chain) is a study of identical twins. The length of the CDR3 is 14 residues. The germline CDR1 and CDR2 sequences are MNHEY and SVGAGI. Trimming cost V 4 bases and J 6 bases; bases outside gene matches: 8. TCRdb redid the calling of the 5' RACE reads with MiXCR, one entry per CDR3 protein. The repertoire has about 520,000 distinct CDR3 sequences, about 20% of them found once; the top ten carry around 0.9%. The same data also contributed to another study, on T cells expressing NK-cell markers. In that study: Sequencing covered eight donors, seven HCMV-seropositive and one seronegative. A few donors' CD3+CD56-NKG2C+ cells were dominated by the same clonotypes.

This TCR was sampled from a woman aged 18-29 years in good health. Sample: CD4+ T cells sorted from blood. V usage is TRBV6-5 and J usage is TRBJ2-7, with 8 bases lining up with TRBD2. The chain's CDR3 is CASSFGTSKGEQYF. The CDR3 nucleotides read TGTGCCAGCAGTTTTGGGACTAGTAAGGGCGAGCAGTACTTC.